This T cell receptor (beta chain) was identified during a study of shared clonotypes between healthy human individuals. Points from the study as a whole: Rarefaction exposed incomplete sorted-subset sequencing despite large depth. Sequencing depth was predicted to influence how clonotypes are shared among donors. The small donor group covered limited genetic and exposure diversity.

With respect to this clone: Its antigen is unknown. This same CDR3 is encoded by further DNA sequences in the sample.

Sequencing was performed with immunoSEQ multiplex PCR; in TCRdb, only in-frame clones are kept and a portion is missing. The repertoire holds hundreds of thousands of clones, under 80% seen once, with about 9.4% in the top ten. What was sequenced was memory CD4+ T cells sorted from blood. As for subset: CD45RA-negative fraction. This TCR was sampled from a man between 25 and 39 years old in good health.

The CDR3 reads CASSIGRNQETQYF. As DNA, the CDR3 is TGTGCCAGTAGTATCGGGAGAAATCAAGAGACCCAGTACTTC. V and J are TRBV19 and TRBJ2-5, with D maybe TRBD2 (6 bases). The CDR3 is 14 amino acids. Per the germline V gene, CDR1 is LNHDA and CDR2 is SQIVND (reference sequence). Trimming left V 3 bases short and J 2 bases short, with 10 bases between. Combining the CDR3 with reference TRBV19 and TRBJ2-5 gives the whole variable domain DGGITQSPKYLFRKEGQNVTLSCEQNLNHDAMYWYRQDPGQGLRLIYYSQIVNDFQKGDIAEGYSVSREKKESFPLTVTSAQKNPTAFYLCASSIGRNQETQYFGPGTRLLVL.